This T cell receptor (beta chain) came from a study of blood T cell repertoires in COVID-19 (TCRdb year 2020). Study-wide context: The collaborator samples originated in the United States, Italy and Spain and spanned the acute and convalescent phases of COVID-19. The prospective study material was composed of cDNA or gDNA derived from T cells, B-cell-depleted T cells, or PBMCs. Subjects who had been exposed to COVID-19, were actively infected with it, or had recovered from it provided the deeply sampled blood TCRbeta repertoires that made up the dataset. A freely available public database, intended as a resource for researchers studying the immune response to SARS-CoV-2, is where the repertoires were released. Samples were obtained from the ongoing ImmuneRACE study (first 160 participants) and from 1,254 subjects provided by 6 global collaborators. Sample metadata almost always included a de-identified subject ID, COVID-19 status, age in years and sex. Where available, HLA class I and class II types were obtained from metadata supplied by the sample provider rather than from assay-based typing. Here is what the overall study found, with its caveats: The amount of clinical and demographic metadata varied by source and participant and was provided uncurated.

In Seattle, one collaborating source enrolled patients while the infection was active and tracked those patients longitudinally over the course of disease. Whole blood was collected in K2EDTA tubes by collaborating institutions according to the institutions' own protocols. For TCRbeta analysis, collaborators shipped samples as frozen whole blood, isolated PBMCs, or DNA extracted from either of those sample types. On this clone itself: Its cognate antigen has yet to be identified. No base quality values were provided; no much bigger clone lies one nucleotide off.

The junction shows trimming of 3 bases on V and 5 bases on J, plus 4 bases between the germline ends. CDR3 length: 11 amino acids, cysteine to phenylalanine. Only the CDR3 part of the read is kept: 33 bases, read in frame from the first base. The germline V gene (reference sequence) supplies CDR1 LNHDA and CDR2 SQIVND. TCRbeta CDR3 regions were amplified from genomic DNA using the immunoSEQ Assay, a bias-controlled multiplex PCR. The authors' analysis ran thus. Nucleated cell counts per sample were estimated from amplification of reference gene primers within the assay. To quantify the absolute abundance of each unique TCRbeta CDR3 rearrangement, sequence reads were collapsed and filtered. For each sample, productive Simpson clonality was calculated as the square root of Simpson's diversity index across productive rearrangements. In its TCRdb copy, this immuneACCESS table keeps in-frame sequences only and misses some clones. Where compared with another copy, unresolved V genes explain less than half of these, and the others have no known cause. The V and J calls and clone size were taken over from that table, and D and trimming were inferred from the DNA. The sample has 250,000 to 300,000 clones on record, approximately 91% of them singletons. Clones ranked in the top ten supply approximately 2.1% of the sample.

The receptor's source is a woman in her twenties or thirties with COVID-19, enrolled during active disease. The sequenced sample consisted of peripheral blood. This receptor chain uses TRBV19 and TRBJ2-5; the D gene is unclear. In nucleotide form, the sequence is TGTGCCAGTAGTATGAGTGAGACCCAGTACTTC. Its protein reads: CASSMSETQYF.